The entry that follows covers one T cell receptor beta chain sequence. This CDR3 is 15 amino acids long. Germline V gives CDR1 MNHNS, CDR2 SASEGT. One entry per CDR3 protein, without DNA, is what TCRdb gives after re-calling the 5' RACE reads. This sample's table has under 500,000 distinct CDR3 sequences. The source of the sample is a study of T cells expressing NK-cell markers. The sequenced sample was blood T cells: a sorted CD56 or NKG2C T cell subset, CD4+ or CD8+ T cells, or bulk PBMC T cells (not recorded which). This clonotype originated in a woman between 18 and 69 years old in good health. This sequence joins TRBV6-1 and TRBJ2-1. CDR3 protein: CASSEGVGTPNEQFF.